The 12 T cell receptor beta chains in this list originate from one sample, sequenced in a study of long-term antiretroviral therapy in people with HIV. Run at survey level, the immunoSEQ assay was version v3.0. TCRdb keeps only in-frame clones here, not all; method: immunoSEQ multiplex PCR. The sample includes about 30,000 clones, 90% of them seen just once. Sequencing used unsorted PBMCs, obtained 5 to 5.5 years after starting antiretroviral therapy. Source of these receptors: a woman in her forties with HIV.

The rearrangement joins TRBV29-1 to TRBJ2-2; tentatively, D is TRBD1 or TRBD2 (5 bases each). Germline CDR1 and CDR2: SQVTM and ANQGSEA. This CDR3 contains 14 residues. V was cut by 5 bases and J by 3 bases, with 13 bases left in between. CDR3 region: CSVRWQGDTGELFF. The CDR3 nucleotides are TGCAGCGTTCGTTGGCAGGGAGACACCGGGGAGCTGTTTTTT.

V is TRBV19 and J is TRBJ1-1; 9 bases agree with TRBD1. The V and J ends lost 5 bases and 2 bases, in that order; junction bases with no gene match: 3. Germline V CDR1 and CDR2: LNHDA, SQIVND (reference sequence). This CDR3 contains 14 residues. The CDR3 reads CASSLQGANTEAFF. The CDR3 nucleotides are TGTGCCAGTAGTTTACAGGGGGCAAACACTGAAGCTTTCTTT.

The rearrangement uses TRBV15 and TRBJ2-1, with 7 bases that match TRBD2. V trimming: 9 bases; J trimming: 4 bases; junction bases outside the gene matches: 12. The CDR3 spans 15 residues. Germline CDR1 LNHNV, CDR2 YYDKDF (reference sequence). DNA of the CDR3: TGTGCCACTCGGGCCGGGAGGCAATATTACAATGAGCAGTTCTTC. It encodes CATRAGRQYYNEQFF.

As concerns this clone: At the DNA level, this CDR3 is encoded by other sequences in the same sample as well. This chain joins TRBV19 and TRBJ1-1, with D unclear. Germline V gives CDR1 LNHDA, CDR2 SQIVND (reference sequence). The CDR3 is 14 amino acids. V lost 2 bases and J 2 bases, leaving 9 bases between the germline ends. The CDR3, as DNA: TGTGCCAGTAGTATATCGTCACTCAACACTGAAGCTTTCTTT. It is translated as CASSISSLNTEAFF.

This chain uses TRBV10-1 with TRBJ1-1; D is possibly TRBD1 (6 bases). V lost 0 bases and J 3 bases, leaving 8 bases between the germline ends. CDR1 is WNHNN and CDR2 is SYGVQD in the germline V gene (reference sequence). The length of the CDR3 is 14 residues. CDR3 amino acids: CASSESDSYTEAFF. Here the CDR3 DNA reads TGCGCCAGCAGTGAGTCGGACAGTTACACTGAAGCTTTCTTT.

The CDR3 sequence: CASSLGGVQETQYF. CDR3 DNA sequence: TGTGCCAGCAGCTTAGGAGGGGTCCAAGAGACCCAGTACTTC. This chain uses TRBV7-2 with TRBJ2-5; the D gene could be TRBD1 or TRBD2 (5 bases each). V was clipped by 1 base and J by 1 base, with 7 bases between them. This CDR3 spans 14 amino acids. Germline values: CDR1 SGHTA, CDR2 FQGNSA.

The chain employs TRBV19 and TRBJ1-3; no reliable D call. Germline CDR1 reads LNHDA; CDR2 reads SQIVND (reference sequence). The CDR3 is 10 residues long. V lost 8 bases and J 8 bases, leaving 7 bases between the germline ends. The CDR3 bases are TGTGCCAGTCTCGGGGACACCATATATTTT. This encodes CASLGDTIYF.

The CDR3 is CASSIIAVLNTEAFF. Here the CDR3 DNA reads TGTGCCAGTAGTATTATCGCAGTTTTGAACACTGAAGCTTTCTTT. The chain joins TRBV19 to TRBJ1-1; D gene unclear. The V gene lost 3 bases and the J gene lost 0 bases, with 11 bases spanning the gap. The CDR3 has 15 residues. The V gene's germline CDR1 is LNHDA and CDR2 SQIVND (reference sequence).

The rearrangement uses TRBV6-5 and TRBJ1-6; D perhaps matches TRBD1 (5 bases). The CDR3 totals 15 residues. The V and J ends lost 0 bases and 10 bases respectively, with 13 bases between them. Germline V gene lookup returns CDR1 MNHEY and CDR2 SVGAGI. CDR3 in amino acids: CASSYSKTGSSPLHF. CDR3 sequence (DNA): TGTGCCAGCAGTTACTCGAAAACAGGCTCCTCACCCCTCCACTTT.

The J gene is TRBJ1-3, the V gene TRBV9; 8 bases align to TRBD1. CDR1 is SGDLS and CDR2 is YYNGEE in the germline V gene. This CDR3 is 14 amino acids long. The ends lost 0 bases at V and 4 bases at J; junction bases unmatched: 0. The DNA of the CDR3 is TGTGCCAGCAGCGTAGGGACAGGGGGAAACACCATATATTTT. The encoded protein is CASSVGTGGNTIYF.

DNA for the CDR3: TGCGCCAGCAGCCAGGCCGGGACAGGGACTGGAAACACCATATATTTT. Translating it yields CASSQAGTGTGNTIYF. This rearrangement joins TRBV4-1 to TRBJ1-3, with 9 positions matching TRBD1. Unmatched junction bases numbered 5, after V lost 3 bases and J lost 2 bases. This CDR3 contains 16 residues. CDR1 is MGHRA and CDR2 is YSYEKL in the germline V gene.

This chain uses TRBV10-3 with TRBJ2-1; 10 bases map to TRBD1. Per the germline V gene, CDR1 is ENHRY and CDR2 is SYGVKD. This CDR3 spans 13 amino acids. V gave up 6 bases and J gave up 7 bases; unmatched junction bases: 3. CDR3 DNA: TGTGCCATCAGAAAGGGACAGGGGAATGAGCAGTTCTTC. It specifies CAIRKGQGNEQFF.